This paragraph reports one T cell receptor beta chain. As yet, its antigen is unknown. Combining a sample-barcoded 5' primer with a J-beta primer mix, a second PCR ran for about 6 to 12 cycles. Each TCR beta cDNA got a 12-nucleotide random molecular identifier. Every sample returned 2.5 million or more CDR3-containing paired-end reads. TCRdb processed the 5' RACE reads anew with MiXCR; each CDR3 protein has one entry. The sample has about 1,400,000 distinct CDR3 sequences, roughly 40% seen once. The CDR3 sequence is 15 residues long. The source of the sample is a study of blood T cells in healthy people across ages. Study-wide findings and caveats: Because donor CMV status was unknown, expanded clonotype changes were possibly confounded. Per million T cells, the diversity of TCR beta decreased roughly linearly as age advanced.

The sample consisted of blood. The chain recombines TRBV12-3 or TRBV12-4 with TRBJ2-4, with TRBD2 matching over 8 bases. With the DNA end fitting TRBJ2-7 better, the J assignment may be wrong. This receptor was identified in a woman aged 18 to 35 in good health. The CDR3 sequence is CASSYIISGTYEQYF. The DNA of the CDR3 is TGTGCCAGCAGCTACATCATTAGCGGGACCTACGAGCAGTACTTC.